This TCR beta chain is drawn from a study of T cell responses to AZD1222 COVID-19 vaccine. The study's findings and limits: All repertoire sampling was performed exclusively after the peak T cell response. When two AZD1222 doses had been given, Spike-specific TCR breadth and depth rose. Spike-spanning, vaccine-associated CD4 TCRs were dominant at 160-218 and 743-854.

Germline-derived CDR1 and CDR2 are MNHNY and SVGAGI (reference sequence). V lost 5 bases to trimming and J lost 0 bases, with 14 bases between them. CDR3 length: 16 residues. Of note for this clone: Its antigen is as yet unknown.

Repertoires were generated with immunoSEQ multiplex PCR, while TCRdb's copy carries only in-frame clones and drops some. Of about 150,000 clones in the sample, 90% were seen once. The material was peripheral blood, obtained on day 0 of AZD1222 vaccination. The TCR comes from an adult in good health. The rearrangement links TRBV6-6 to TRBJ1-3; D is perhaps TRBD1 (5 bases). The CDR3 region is CASSLPGPGSGNTIYF. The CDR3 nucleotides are TGTGCCAGCAGTCTACCGGGACCGGGCTCTGGAAACACCATATATTTT.